This T cell receptor (beta chain) is from a study of cytomegalovirus exposure and HLA in healthy donors. Overall study findings and caveats: A later analysis reportedly found fewer N-insertions in an Asian-associated ancestry cluster than the roughly 680-donor mean. The productive fraction for most TCR beta V segments was about 87% or about 30% in an earlier analysis. A few CMV-associated chains proved CMV antigen-specific in vitro.

The germline CDR1 and CDR2 sequences are MNHNS and SASEGT. Trimming removed 6 bases at V and 2 bases at J, with 16 bases between. The CDR3 runs 15 residues. As to this clone: Its antigen is unidentified.

The primer mix had 60 Vbeta and 13 Jbeta primers. TCRdb keeps only in-frame clones here, not all; method: immunoSEQ multiplex PCR. The data show around 150,000 clones, over 80% seen once. This clonotype was obtained from a man between 50 and 59 years old in good health and CMV-seropositive. The chain carries TRBV6-1 and TRBJ2-5; D gene unclear. The sample was PBMCs. CDR3 protein: CASSLPRVRQETQYF. CDR3 DNA: TGTGCCAGCAGCCTACCCCGGGTTAGACAAGAGACCCAGTACTTC.